Below, one T cell receptor beta chain is given with its context. There are 11 residues in the CDR3. Germline CDR1 is LNHDA and CDR2 is SQIVND (reference sequence). The V and J ends lost 9 bases and 6 bases respectively, with 8 bases between them. Method: immunoSEQ multiplex PCR; TCRdb's copy keeps in-frame clones and lacks some. This table has about 130,000 clones, around 82% appearing once. This specimen belongs to a study of radiation and T cells in renal cell carcinoma. Documented time point: blood 2 weeks post-SBRT. Treatment in this sample: 15 Gy SBRT to primary tumor, nephrectomy 4 weeks later. Sequencing was performed on blood, taken from a patient whose treatment included radiotherapy and nephrectomy. The rearrangement joins TRBV19 to TRBJ2-2; D remains unclear. This TCR was recovered from a man aged 50-59 years with renal cell carcinoma. The CDR3 DNA follows: TGTGCCAGCACGGCGGCCGGGGAGCTGTTTTTT. Its protein product is CASTAAGELFF.